This T cell receptor beta chain appears in the sequencing data of a study of resident and recirculating memory T cells in vitiligo (dated by TCRdb to the late 2010s). Some background on the complete study: For TCR beta sequencing, each of 3 stable vitiligo patients provided PBMCs along with epidermis taken by shave biopsy from two lesional and two nonlesional sites. Without any cell sorting, samples were homogenized immediately before genomic DNA was extracted using the Qiagen DNeasy Blood & Tissue Kit. The human TCR beta sequencing tested whether specific clones in lesional vitiligo skin differed from clones in nonlesional skin and blood. Study-level results and caveats: Future mechanistic studies are needed so that the relative contributions of the lesion-infiltrating T cell clones and of human Trm versus Tcm pools can be evaluated. Overlap and correlation analysis showed no significant repertoire overlap between biopsies except for each lesion with itself, even within a single patient. No unique dominant TCR clone was detected, and variation in clonality was observed among vitiligo lesions. TCR sequences were not found to be conserved across biopsy sites or patients, suggesting that different lesions are infiltrated by different T cell clones, a pattern described as private specificity.

TCR beta chains were amplified from genomic DNA with the immunoSEQ hsTCRB kit. Sequencing of TCR beta libraries was performed on an Illumina MiSeq instrument by the immunoSEQ service. Turning to the authors' computational methods: Repertoire data were analyzed with the immunoSEQ Analyzer. This is the immuneACCESS table as TCRdb keeps it, with only in-frame sequences that have V and J called. A part of the clones is gone; compared with another copy, unresolved V genes explain less than half, and the rest is unexplained. V, J and clone size are taken as reported in that table, and D and trimming were inferred from the DNA itself. For this sample the table gives around 70,000 clones, of which about nine tenths were detected only once. The leading ten clones occupy just under 5% of the sample. As for this clone: Its binding antigen is unknown. No much larger clone is present one base from it, and per-base qualities are unavailable.

A patient's vitiligo counted as stable when the lesions had not changed at all during the previous 6 months. To count as stable, patients also needed to show no confetti depigmentation, which is a clinical sign of active vitiligo. Any patient who had received treatment in the previous three months was excluded. Ficoll density gradient centrifugation was used to isolate PBMCs from heparinized blood, after which the PBMCs were flash-frozen. Sequences were obtained from blood. The TCR originated in a male donor with vitiligo.

The CDR3 region reads CASSSTGGLEQYF. The nucleotides read TGTGCCAGCAGTTCGACAGGGGGCCTCGAGCAGTACTTC. Recombination linked TRBV6-5 to TRBJ2-5; TRBD1 agrees with 10 junctional bases. The DNA end lines up better with TRBJ2-7; the J call may be wrong. Spanning cysteine to phenylalanine, the CDR3 consists of 13 amino acids. Of the read, only the CDR3 DNA is kept; its 39 bases are in frame from base 1. CDR1 and CDR2 are drawn from the germline V gene: MNHEY, SVGAGI.